One sample yielded the 31 T cell receptor beta chains listed below, sequenced in a study of shared clonotypes between healthy human individuals. TCRdb's table, derived via immunoSEQ multiplex PCR, lists solely in-frame clones and lacks some. The sample consists of over 1.5 million clones, approximately 98% of them appearing once. The sample comprised naive CD4+ T cells sorted from blood. The subset was: CD45RA+ positively selected. All receptors derive from a man aged 25-45 years in good health.

The chain couples TRBV5-1 to TRBJ2-7; no clear D. Trimming stripped 6 bases from V and 1 base from J, with 5 bases between. This CDR3 comprises 11 residues. The germline gives CDR1 SGHRS, CDR2 YFSETQ. CDR3 residues: CASKGSYEQYF. CDR3 coding DNA: TGCGCCAGCAAGGGATCCTACGAGCAGTACTTC. Together with reference TRBV5-1 and TRBJ2-7, the CDR3 gives the full variable domain: KAGVTQTPRYLIKTRGQQVTLSCSPISGHRSVSWYQQTPGQGLQFLFEYFSETQRNKGNFPGRFSGRQFSNSRSEMNVSTLELGDSALYLCASKGSYEQYFGPGTRLTVT.

This chain joins TRBV6-5 and TRBJ2-7, with 7 bases that match TRBD1. This CDR3 has 14 residues. The germline gives CDR1 MNHEY, CDR2 SVGAGI. V lost 0 bases to trimming and J lost 7 bases; unmatched junction nucleotides: 6. The CDR3 loop is CASSYSTGSREQYF. Here the CDR3 DNA reads TGTGCCAGCAGTTACTCGACAGGGTCAAGGGAGCAGTACTTC.

The chain uses TRBV14 and TRBJ2-7; 7 bases are a match to TRBD2. Germline CDR1 is SGHDN and CDR2 is FVKESK. Unmatched junction bases numbered 4, after V lost 2 bases and J lost 0 bases. The CDR3 length is 15 residues. DNA for the CDR3: TGTGCCAGCAGCCAACTTCGGGGGGTCTCCTACGAGCAGTACTTC. This translates into CASSQLRGVSYEQYF.

The V gene is TRBV5-4, the J gene TRBJ2-7, with D possibly being TRBD1 (7 bases). V lost 5 bases to trimming and J lost 1 base, with 13 bases between them. The CDR3 extends over 14 amino acids. Germline CDR1 is SGHNT and CDR2 is YYREEE (reference sequence). The CDR3 nucleotides are TGTGCCAGCAGTTTCGGGGGACAGTCCTACGAGCAGTACTTC. Translation: CASSFGGQSYEQYF.

The chain uses TRBV21-1 and TRBJ1-1. TRBV21-1 is designated a pseudogene. CDR3 length equals 15 residues. The CDR3 is CASPSTGRGDTEAFF. The CDR3 nucleotides are TGTGCCAGCCCCAGTACAGGGAGGGGGGACACTGAAGCTTTCTTT.

The chain uses TRBV7-8 and TRBJ2-7, with D maybe TRBD1 (6 bases). The germline V and J ends were trimmed by 1 base and 0 bases, with 10 bases remaining between them. The germline CDR1 and CDR2 sequences are SGHVS and FQNEAQ. CDR3 length: 15 amino acids. The CDR3: CASSLVRDNSYEQYF. The CDR3, as DNA: TGTGCCAGCAGCTTAGTCAGGGACAACTCCTACGAGCAGTACTTC.

Comment on this clone: Additional DNA sequences in this sample encode the identical CDR3. The genes are TRBV29-1 and TRBJ2-6; weak D call: TRBD1 (6 bases). Germline V gives CDR1 SQVTM, CDR2 ANQGSEA. CDR3 length equals 13 residues. With 6 bases removed from V and 2 bases from J, the gap between germline ends came to 8 bases. The CDR3 nucleotides read TGCAGCGTCAGGGGCGCTGGGGCCAACGTCCTGACTTTC. Translation: CSVRGAGANVLTF.

This chain joins TRBV15 and TRBJ1-2; D gene uncertain. The CDR3 loop spans 14 amino acids. CDR1 and CDR2 (germline): LNHNV, YYDKDF (reference sequence). V gave up 7 bases and J gave up 1 base, with 13 bases separating them. DNA for the CDR3: TGTGCCACCACAAACGCGGGATTTAACTATGGCTACACCTTC. Amino acids: CATTNAGFNYGYTF.

V is TRBV11-3 and J is TRBJ2-7; D is ambiguous. Germline values: CDR1 SGHNT, CDR2 YENEEA. The CDR3 has 14 residues. V shed 2 bases and J shed 2 bases, with 10 bases lying between them. CDR3 region: CASSLSARTYEQYF. CDR3 sequence (DNA): TGTGCCAGCAGCTTATCAGCCCGCACCTACGAGCAGTACTTC.

The rearrangement links TRBV9 to TRBJ2-7, with 7 bases identical to TRBD2. The CDR3 sequence is 15 residues long. Germline V gene sequence: CDR1 SGDLS, CDR2 YYNGEE. V shed 0 bases, J shed 5 bases, and the junction held 8 bases outside the gene matches. CDR3 coding DNA: TGTGCCAGCAGCGTAGTGGGGACTACCCTCGACGAGCAGTACTTC. The encoded protein is CASSVVGTTLDEQYF.

This clone was recorded only once. The V gene is TRBV2, the J gene TRBJ1-2; no clear D gene. Per germline, CDR1 SNHLY and CDR2 FYNNEI. The CDR3 is 16 amino acids. Trimming pared 3 bases from V and 4 bases from J, leaving 18 bases between. CDR3 amino acids: CASSEIERPTGYGYTF. The CDR3 DNA is TGTGCCAGCAGTGAGATAGAAAGACCGACGGGCTATGGCTACACCTTC. The variable domain in full, with the rest retrieved from reference TRBV2 and TRBJ1-2, is EPEVTQTPSHQVTQMGQEVILRCVPISNHLYFYWYRQILGQKVEFLVSFYNNEISEKSEIFDDQFSVERPDGSNFTLKIRSTKLEDSAMYFCASSEIERPTGYGYTFGSGTRLTVV.

The V and J genes are TRBV11-3 and TRBJ1-1; no reliable D call. The ends were cut back, 1 base at V and 7 bases at J, with 10 bases in the middle. Germline CDR1 SGHNT, CDR2 YENEEA. CDR3 length: 13 amino acids. The CDR3, as DNA: TGTGCCAGCAGCTTAGGCGTTATTGGTGAAGCTTTCTTT. Translation gives CASSLGVIGEAFF.

J is TRBJ2-1 and V is TRBV6-5; the D gene is possibly TRBD2 (5 bases). V was cut by 7 bases and J by 6 bases, with 16 bases left in between. Germline V gives CDR1 MNHEY, CDR2 SVGAGI. The CDR3 has 14 residues. As DNA, the CDR3 is TGTGCCAGCACTAATACCCGGGGTTCCAATGAGCAGTTCTTC. Its translation: CASTNTRGSNEQFF.

The V and J genes are TRBV27 and TRBJ2-3, with a possible D match to TRBD1 (5 bases). The CDR3 has 15 residues. CDR1 MNHEY and CDR2 SMNVEV come from the germline V gene (reference sequence). V shed 4 bases and J shed 7 bases, with 18 bases lying between them. CDR3 in amino acids: CASSSLRIKGNTQYF. The CDR3 coding sequence is TGTGCCAGCAGTTCCCTTAGAATCAAGGGGAATACGCAGTATTTT.

The chain links TRBV9 to TRBJ2-1; D is ambiguous. The germline V and J ends were trimmed by 4 bases and 3 bases, with 5 bases remaining between them. The germline V gene has CDR1 SGDLS and CDR2 YYNGEE. There are 12 residues in the CDR3. The CDR3 DNA reads as TGTGCCAGCAGCCCTAGCTACAATGAGCAGTTCTTC. As protein: CASSPSYNEQFF.

As DNA, the CDR3 is TGTGCCAGCAGTTACTTCCTGACAGGGGCTCAAGAGACCCAGTACTTC. This codes for CASSYFLTGAQETQYF. This sequence joins TRBV6-5 and TRBJ2-5; 8 bases line up with TRBD1. The germline gives CDR1 MNHEY, CDR2 SVGAGI. Trimming cost V 1 base and J 2 bases; bases outside gene matches: 6. The CDR3 totals 16 residues.

The chain uses TRBV6-1 and TRBJ1-5; no reliable D call. The CDR3 runs 13 residues. Trimming pared 2 bases from V and 4 bases from J, leaving 6 bases between. Germline V gene data show CDR1 as MNHNS and CDR2 as SASEGT. The CDR3 is CASSETRNQPQHF. CDR3 in DNA: TGTGCCAGCAGTGAAACACGGAATCAGCCCCAGCATTTT.

This chain joins TRBV2 and TRBJ1-1; 7 bases match TRBD1. Germline V gene sequence: CDR1 SNHLY, CDR2 FYNNEI. The junction had 4 bases not matched to a gene; V was cut back by 2 bases and J by 4 bases. The CDR3 contains 14 residues. Here the CDR3 DNA reads TGTGCCAGCAGTGAAAGGGGGCTTGTCACTGAAGCTTTCTTT. Its protein product is CASSERGLVTEAFF.

V usage is TRBV7-3 and J usage is TRBJ2-3, with D possibly matching TRBD2 (6 bases). Between the trimmed V and J ends, which lost 0 bases and 6 bases, there was a span of 16 bases. This CDR3 has 16 amino acids. From germline, CDR1 is SGHTA and CDR2 FQGTGA. The CDR3 region has the DNA TGTGCCAGCAGCTTAACGAGCGGGTCCCATAGGGATACGCAGTATTTT. Translation gives CASSLTSGSHRDTQYF. Together with reference TRBV7-3 and TRBJ2-3, the CDR3 gives the full variable domain: GAGVSQTPSNKVTEKGKYVELRCDPISGHTALYWYRQSLGQGPEFLIYFQGTGAADDSGLPNDRFFAVRPEGSVSTLKIQRTERGDSAVYLCASSLTSGSHRDTQYFGPGTRLTVL.

The genes are TRBV5-6 and TRBJ2-1; D uncertain. The CDR3 runs to 11 residues. The germline gives CDR1 SGHDT, CDR2 YYEEEE. Trimming removed 0 bases at V and 9 bases at J, with 4 bases between. CDR3 protein: CASSLDPEQFF. The CDR3 bases are TGTGCCAGCAGCTTGGATCCTGAGCAGTTCTTC.

The rearrangement uses TRBV5-1 and TRBJ2-3, with D possibly matching TRBD1 (7 bases). The germline V gene has CDR1 SGHRS and CDR2 YFSETQ. CDR3 length equals 16 residues. Trimming left V 1 base short and J 2 bases short, with 14 bases between. The CDR3 DNA is TGCGCCAGCAGCTTGTTGGAGGGGGCATCCACAGATACGCAGTATTTT. The encoded protein is CASSLLEGASTDTQYF.

This clone was found once. The V and J genes are TRBV7-9 and TRBJ2-2, with 12 bases aligning to TRBD2. Trimming removed 3 bases from V and 3 bases from J; junction bases left unmatched: 8. The CDR3 has 18 residues. Germline loops: CDR1 SEHNR, CDR2 FQNEAQ (reference sequence). CDR3 region: CASSLTSGSWGDTGELFF. The CDR3 DNA sequence: TGTGCCAGCAGCTTGACTAGCGGGAGTTGGGGAGACACCGGGGAGCTGTTTTTT.

V gene TRBV11-2 combines with J gene TRBJ2-7; 8 bases align to TRBD1. Germline trimming cut 4 bases from V and 9 bases from J; bases unmatched to any gene: 14. The CDR3 is made up of 15 amino acids. In germline, CDR1 is SGHAT, CDR2 FQNNGV. CDR3 sequence reads: CASSSGDLDRVGQYF. The CDR3 coding sequence is TGTGCCAGCAGCTCCGGAGACTTGGACAGGGTTGGGCAGTACTTC.

The CDR3 sequence: CASSLWVLVNTEAFF. In nucleotides, the CDR3 is TGTGCCAGCAGCTTGTGGGTTTTGGTGAACACTGAAGCTTTCTTT. This sequence joins TRBV7-9 and TRBJ1-1, with unresolved D. Germline V gives CDR1 SEHNR, CDR2 FQNEAQ (reference sequence). V lost 3 bases and J 0 bases, leaving 11 bases between the germline ends. The CDR3 is 15 residues long. Combining the CDR3 with reference TRBV7-9 and TRBJ1-1 gives the whole variable domain DTGVSQNPRHKITKRGQNVTFRCDPISEHNRLYWYRQTLGQGPEFLTYFQNEAQLEKSRLLSDRFSAERPKGSFSTLEIQRTEQGDSAMYLCASSLWVLVNTEAFFGQGTRLTVV.

The rearrangement uses TRBV28 and TRBJ2-5, with D tentatively TRBD1 (5 bases). Germline CDR1 and CDR2: MDHEN and SYDVKM. CDR3 length equals 15 residues. Trimming stripped 3 bases from V and 3 bases from J, with 14 bases between. CDR3 loop: CASSFVQAPKETQYF. The CDR3 DNA is TGTGCCAGCAGTTTCGTACAGGCCCCCAAAGAGACCCAGTACTTC.

The chain combines TRBV4-3 with TRBJ2-1; no definite D call. The V gene's germline CDR1 is LGHNA and CDR2 YSLEER. Trimming took off 0 bases at V and 2 bases at J, with 8 bases between the two ends. This CDR3 has 15 residues. Here the CDR3 DNA reads TGCGCCAGCAGCCAAGAGAGAGTTCCCTACAATGAGCAGTTCTTC. It encodes CASSQERVPYNEQFF.

As concerns this clone: Additional DNA sequences in this sample encode the identical CDR3. This CDR3 is CASSLDLGETQYF. The DNA for the CDR3 is TGTGCCAGCAGCTTAGATCTTGGAGAGACCCAGTACTTC. The chain links TRBV11-2 to TRBJ2-5; unclear D gene. This CDR3 comprises 13 residues. Trimming removed 0 bases from V and 4 bases from J, with 6 bases in between. The germline gives CDR1 SGHAT, CDR2 FQNNGV.

The chain recombines TRBV2 with TRBJ2-3; TRBD1 matches 9 bases. The CDR3 loop spans 16 amino acids. Germline V gene data show CDR1 as SNHLY and CDR2 as FYNNEI. After removal of 6 bases from V and 4 bases from J, the junction contained 11 bases not matched to a gene. The CDR3 bases are TGTGCCAGCAGGCATAGGGGACAGGGCTTTTCAGATACGCAGTATTTT. It is translated as CASRHRGQGFSDTQYF.

The J gene is TRBJ2-7, the V gene TRBV19, with 7 bases matching TRBD1. V lost 5 bases, J lost 4 bases, and 11 bases stayed unmatched. Germline loops: CDR1 LNHDA, CDR2 SQIVND (reference sequence). The CDR3 contains 15 residues. The CDR3 protein is CASSRPGQPRYEQYF. CDR3 bases: TGTGCCAGTAGTCGACCGGGACAGCCTAGATACGAGCAGTACTTC.

This sequence joins TRBV28 and TRBJ2-7; TRBD1 aligns across 9 bases. The J segment lost 5 bases and the V segment lost 3 bases, leaving 8 bases of the junction unmatched. From germline, CDR1 is MDHEN and CDR2 SYDVKM. CDR3 length equals 15 residues. This chain's CDR3 is CASSFRDRVFHEQYF. CDR3 nucleotides: TGTGCCAGCAGTTTTAGGGACAGGGTATTCCACGAGCAGTACTTC.

This rearrangement joins TRBV6-5 to TRBJ2-1, with unresolved D. This CDR3 is 15 amino acids long. V was shortened by 2 bases and J by 9 bases, with 17 bases between the two germline ends. The germline CDR1 and CDR2 sequences are MNHEY and SVGAGI. The CDR3 DNA sequence: TGTGCCAGCAGTTACGAGGCTAGTTCAGGTATTGAGCAGTTCTTC. Protein product: CASSYEASSGIEQFF.